This T cell receptor beta chain was sequenced for a study of PD-L1 blockade in urothelial cancer. Study details: Study patients had been treated with 0 to 3 previous chemotherapy regimens. Analysis of the blood was performed 3 weeks (second dose) and 6 weeks after treatment start. Study-wide points: Enhanced expansion of tumor-associated blood clones at 3 weeks characterized durable-benefit patients.

Some clones are missing from TCRdb's copy, which holds only in-frame ones; the method was immunoSEQ multiplex PCR. The data contain about 48,000 clones, approximately 78% of them singletons. The CDR3 runs 16 residues. Germline CDR1 and CDR2: SGHRS and YFSETQ. V lost 0 bases to trimming and J lost 0 bases, with 13 bases between them. Noted time point: peripheral blood 6 weeks after treatment start. Between 1 and 8 samples per patient were obtained, pretreatment and on-treatment. A word on this clone: The antigen remains unidentified.

The clonotype originates from a man aged 65-85 years with urothelial cancer. The chain couples TRBV5-1 to TRBJ2-7; weak D call: TRBD2 (6 bases). The source material was PBMCs, sampled around atezolizumab (anti-PD-L1) treatment. The CDR3 DNA reads TGCGCCAGCAGCTTGGATGGTAGCGGTAACTCCTACGAGCAGTACTTC. Its translation: CASSLDGSGNSYEQYF. The full variable domain, in which reference TRBV5-1 and TRBJ2-7 provide the parts outside the CDR3, is KAGVTQTPRYLIKTRGQQVTLSCSPISGHRSVSWYQQTPGQGLQFLFEYFSETQRNKGNFPGRFSGRQFSNSRSEMNVSTLELGDSALYLCASSLDGSGNSYEQYFGPGTRLTVT.